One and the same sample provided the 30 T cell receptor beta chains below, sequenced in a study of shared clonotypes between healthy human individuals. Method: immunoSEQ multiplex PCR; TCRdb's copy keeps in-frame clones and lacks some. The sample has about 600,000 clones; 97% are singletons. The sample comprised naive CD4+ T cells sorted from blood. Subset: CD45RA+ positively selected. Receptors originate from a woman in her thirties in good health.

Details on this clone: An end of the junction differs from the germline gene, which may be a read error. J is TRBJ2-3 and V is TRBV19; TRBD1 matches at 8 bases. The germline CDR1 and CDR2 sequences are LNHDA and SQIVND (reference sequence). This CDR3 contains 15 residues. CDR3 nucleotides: TGTGCCAGTAGTGTAGACAGGGGTAGCACAGATACGCAGTATTTT. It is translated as CASSVDRGSTDTQYF. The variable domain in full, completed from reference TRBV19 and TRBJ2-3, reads DGGITQSPKYLFRKEGQNVTLSCEQNLNHDAMYWYRQDPGQGLRLIYYSQIVNDFQKGDIAEGYSVSREKKESFPLTVTSAQKNPTAFYLCASSVDRGSTDTQYFGPGTRLTVL.

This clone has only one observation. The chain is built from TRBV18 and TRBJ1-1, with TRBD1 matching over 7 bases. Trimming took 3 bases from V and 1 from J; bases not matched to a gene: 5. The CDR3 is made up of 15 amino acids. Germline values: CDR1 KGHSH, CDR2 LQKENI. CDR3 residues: CASSPFQGENTEAFF. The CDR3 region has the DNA TGTGCCAGCTCACCGTTTCAGGGGGAGAACACTGAAGCTTTCTTT.

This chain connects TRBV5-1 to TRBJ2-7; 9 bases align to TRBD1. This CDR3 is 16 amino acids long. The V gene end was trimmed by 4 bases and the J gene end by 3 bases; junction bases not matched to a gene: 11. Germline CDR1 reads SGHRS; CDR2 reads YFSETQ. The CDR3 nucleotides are TGCGCCAGCAGCACCCCGGAGACAGGGGGTAACTACGAGCAGTACTTC. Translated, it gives CASSTPETGGNYEQYF. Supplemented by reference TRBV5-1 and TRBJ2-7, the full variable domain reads KAGVTQTPRYLIKTRGQQVTLSCSPISGHRSVSWYQQTPGQGLQFLFEYFSETQRNKGNFPGRFSGRQFSNSRSEMNVSTLELGDSALYLCASSTPETGGNYEQYFGPGTRLTVT.

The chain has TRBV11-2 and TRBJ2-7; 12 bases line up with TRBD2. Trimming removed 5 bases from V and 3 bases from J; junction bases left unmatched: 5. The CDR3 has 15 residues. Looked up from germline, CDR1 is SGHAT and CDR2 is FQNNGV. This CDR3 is CASSQTSGRFYEQYF. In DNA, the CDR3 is TGTGCCAGCAGCCAAACTAGCGGGAGGTTCTACGAGCAGTACTTC.

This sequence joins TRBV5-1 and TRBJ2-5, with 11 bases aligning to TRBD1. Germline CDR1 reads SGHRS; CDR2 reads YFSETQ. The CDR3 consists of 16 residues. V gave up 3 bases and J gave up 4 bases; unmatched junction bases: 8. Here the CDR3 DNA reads TGCGCCAGCAGCTGGATAGTCGGACAGGGGGCAGAGACCCAGTACTTC. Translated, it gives CASSWIVGQGAETQYF.

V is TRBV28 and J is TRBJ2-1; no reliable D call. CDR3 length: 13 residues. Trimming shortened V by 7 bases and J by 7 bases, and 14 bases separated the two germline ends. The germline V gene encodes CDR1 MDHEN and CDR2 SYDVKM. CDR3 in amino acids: CASTMGTRNEQFF. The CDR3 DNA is TGTGCCAGCACAATGGGTACGAGGAATGAGCAGTTCTTC.

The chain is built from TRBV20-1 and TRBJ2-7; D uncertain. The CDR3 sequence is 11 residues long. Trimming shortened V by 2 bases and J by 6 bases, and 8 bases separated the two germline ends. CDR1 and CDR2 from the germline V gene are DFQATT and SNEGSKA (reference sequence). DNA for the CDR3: TGCAGTGCTAGATTCAACACCGAGCAGTACTTC. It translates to CSARFNTEQYF.

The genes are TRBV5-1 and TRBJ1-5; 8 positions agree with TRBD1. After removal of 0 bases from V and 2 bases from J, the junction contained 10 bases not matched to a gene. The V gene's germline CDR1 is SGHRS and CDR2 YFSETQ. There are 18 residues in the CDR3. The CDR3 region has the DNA TGCGCCAGCAGCTTGGAGCCGGGACAGGTAGGGGGCAATCAGCCCCAGCATTTT. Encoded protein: CASSLEPGQVGGNQPQHF.

This CDR3 is CASSFYGTSGYEQYF. CDR3 nucleotides: TGTGCCAGCAGCTTTTACGGGACTAGCGGGTACGAGCAGTACTTC. V usage is TRBV11-1 and J usage is TRBJ2-7, with 12 bases fitting TRBD2. Germline values: CDR1 SGHAT, CDR2 FQDESV (reference sequence). J was trimmed by 4 bases and V by 3 bases; bases with no gene match: 4. The CDR3 has 15 residues. The entire variable domain, with the rest obtained from reference TRBV11-1 and TRBJ2-7, is as follows: EAEVAQSPRYKITEKSQAVAFWCDPISGHATLYWYRQILGQGPELLVQFQDESVVDDSQLPKDRFSAERLKGVDSTLKIQPAELGDSAMYLCASSFYGTSGYEQYFGPGTRLTVT.

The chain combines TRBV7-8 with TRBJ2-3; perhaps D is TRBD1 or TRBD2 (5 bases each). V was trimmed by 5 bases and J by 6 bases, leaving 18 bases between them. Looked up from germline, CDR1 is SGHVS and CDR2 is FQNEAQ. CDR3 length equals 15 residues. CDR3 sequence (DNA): TGTGCCAGCAGCGCCTCCGGGACGCTCAGGGATACGCAGTATTTT. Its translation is CASSASGTLRDTQYF.

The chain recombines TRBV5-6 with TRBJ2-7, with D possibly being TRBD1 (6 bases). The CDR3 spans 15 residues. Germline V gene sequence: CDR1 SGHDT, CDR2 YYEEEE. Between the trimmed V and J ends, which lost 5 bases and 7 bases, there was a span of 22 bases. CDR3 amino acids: CASSQTYTGSGEQYF. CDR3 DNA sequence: TGTGCCAGCAGTCAAACCTACACAGGGTCGGGGGAGCAGTACTTC.

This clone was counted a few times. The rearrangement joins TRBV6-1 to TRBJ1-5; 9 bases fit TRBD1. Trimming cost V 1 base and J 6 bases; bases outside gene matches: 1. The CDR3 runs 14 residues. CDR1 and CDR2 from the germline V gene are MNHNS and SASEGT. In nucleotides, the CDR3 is TGTGCCAGCAGTGAAGGGACAGGGGTTCAGCCCCAGCATTTT. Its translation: CASSEGTGVQPQHF.

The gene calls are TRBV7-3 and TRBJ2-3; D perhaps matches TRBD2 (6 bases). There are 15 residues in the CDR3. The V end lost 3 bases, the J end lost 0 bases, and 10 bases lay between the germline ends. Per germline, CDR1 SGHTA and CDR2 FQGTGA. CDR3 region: CASSLAGLSTDTQYF. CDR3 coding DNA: TGTGCCAGCAGCTTGGCGGGGCTTAGCACAGATACGCAGTATTTT.

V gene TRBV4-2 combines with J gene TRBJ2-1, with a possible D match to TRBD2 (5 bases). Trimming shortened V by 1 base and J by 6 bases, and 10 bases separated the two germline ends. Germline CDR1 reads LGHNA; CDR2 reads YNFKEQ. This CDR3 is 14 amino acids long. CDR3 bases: TGTGCCAGCAGCCAAGCGCGGGTTGGCAATGAGCAGTTCTTC. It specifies CASSQARVGNEQFF.

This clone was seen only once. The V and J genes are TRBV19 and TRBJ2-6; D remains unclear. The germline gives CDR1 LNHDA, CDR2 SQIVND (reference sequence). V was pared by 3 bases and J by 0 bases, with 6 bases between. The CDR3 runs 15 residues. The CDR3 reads CASSMGRSGANVLTF. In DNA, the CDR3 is TGTGCCAGTAGTATGGGTCGCTCTGGGGCCAACGTCCTGACTTTC.

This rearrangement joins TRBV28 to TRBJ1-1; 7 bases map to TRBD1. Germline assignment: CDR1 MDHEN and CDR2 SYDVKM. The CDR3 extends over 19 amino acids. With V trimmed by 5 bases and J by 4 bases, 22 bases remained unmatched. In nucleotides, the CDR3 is TGTGCCAGCAGTCTAATGTACAGGGGAAAAAGGGAACACGGCACTGAAGCTTTCTTT. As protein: CASSLMYRGKREHGTEAFF. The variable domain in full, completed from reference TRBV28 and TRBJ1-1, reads DVKVTQSSRYLVKRTGEKVFLECVQDMDHENMFWYRQDPGLGLRLIYFSYDVKMKEKGDIPEGYSVSREKKERFSLILESASTNQTSMYLCASSLMYRGKREHGTEAFFGQGTRLTVV.

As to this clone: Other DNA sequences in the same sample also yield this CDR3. In nucleotides, the CDR3 is TGTGCCAGCAGTTTAGGTGGCTCTGGAAACACCATATATTTT. It codes for CASSLGGSGNTIYF. V is TRBV28 and J is TRBJ1-3; no reliable D call. Trimming removed 2 bases at V and 0 bases at J, with 5 bases between. From germline, CDR1 is MDHEN and CDR2 SYDVKM. The CDR3 contains 14 residues.

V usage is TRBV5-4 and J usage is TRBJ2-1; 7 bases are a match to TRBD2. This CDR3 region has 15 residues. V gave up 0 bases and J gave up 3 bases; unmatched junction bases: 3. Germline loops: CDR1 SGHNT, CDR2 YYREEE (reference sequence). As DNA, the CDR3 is TGTGCCAGCAGCTTGGCCGGGACTAACTACAATGAGCAGTTCTTC. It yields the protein CASSLAGTNYNEQFF.

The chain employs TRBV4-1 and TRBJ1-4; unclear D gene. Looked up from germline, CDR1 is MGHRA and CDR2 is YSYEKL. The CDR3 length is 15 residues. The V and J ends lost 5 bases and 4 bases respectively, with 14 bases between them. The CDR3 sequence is CASSDEVGINEKLFF. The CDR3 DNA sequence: TGCGCCAGCAGCGACGAGGTAGGGATTAATGAAAAACTGTTTTTT.

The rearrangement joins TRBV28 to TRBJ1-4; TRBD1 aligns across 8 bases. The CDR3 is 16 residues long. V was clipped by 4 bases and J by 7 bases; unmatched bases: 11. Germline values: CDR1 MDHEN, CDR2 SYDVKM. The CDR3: CASSSNAPDRAEKLFF. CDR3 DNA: TGTGCCAGCAGTTCGAATGCCCCGGACAGGGCTGAAAAACTGTTTTTT.

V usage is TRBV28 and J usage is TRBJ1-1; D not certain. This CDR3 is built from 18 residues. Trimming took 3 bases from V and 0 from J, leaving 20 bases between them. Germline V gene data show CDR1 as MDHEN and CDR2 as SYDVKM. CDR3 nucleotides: TGTGCCAGCAGTTTTTTCGGGCTGCCTGGGTCCATGAACACTGAAGCTTTCTTT. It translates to CASSFFGLPGSMNTEAFF.

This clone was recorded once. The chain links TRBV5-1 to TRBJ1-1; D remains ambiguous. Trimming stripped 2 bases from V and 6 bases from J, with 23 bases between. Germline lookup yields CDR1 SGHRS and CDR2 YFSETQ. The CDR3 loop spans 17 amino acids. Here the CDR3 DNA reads TGCGCCAGCAGCTTTTCACTCGGACGAACTACAGTAGCTGAAGCTTTCTTT. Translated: CASSFSLGRTTVAEAFF.

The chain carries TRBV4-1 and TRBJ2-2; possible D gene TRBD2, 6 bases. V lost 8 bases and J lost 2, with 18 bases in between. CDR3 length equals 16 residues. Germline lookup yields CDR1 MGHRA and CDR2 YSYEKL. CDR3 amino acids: CASSTSGGLNTGELFF. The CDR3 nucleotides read TGCGCCAGCTCTACCTCCGGCGGACTAAACACCGGGGAGCTGTTTTTT.

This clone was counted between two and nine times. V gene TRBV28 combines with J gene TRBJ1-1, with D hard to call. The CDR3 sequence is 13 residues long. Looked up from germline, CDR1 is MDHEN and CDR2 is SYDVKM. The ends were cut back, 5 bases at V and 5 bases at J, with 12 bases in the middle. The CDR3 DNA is TGTGCCAGCAGTCACGAGGGAGGGACTGAAGCTTTCTTT. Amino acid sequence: CASSHEGGTEAFF. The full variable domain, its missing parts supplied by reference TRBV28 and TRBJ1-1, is DVKVTQSSRYLVKRTGEKVFLECVQDMDHENMFWYRQDPGLGLRLIYFSYDVKMKEKGDIPEGYSVSREKKERFSLILESASTNQTSMYLCASSHEGGTEAFFGQGTRLTVV.

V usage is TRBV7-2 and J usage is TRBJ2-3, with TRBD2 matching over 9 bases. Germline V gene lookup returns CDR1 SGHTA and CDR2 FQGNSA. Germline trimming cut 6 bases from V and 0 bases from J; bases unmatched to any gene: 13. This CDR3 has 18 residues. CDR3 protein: CASRAYGGRARSTDTQYF. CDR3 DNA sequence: TGTGCCAGCAGGGCATATGGCGGGAGGGCCAGGAGCACAGATACGCAGTATTTT.

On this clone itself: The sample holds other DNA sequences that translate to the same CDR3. The CDR3 coding sequence is TGCGCCAGCAGCTTGGCCCCAGGGAGCTCCTACAATGAGCAGTTCTTC. Residues: CASSLAPGSSYNEQFF. The chain recombines TRBV5-1 with TRBJ2-1, with D perhaps TRBD1 or TRBD2 (5 bases each). This CDR3 has 16 residues. Trimming took 0 bases from V and 0 from J, leaving 10 bases between them. Germline lookup yields CDR1 SGHRS and CDR2 YFSETQ.

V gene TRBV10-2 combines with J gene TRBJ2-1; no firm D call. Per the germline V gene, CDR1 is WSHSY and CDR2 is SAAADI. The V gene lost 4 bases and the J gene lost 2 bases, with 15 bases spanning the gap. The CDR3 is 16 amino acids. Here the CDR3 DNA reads TGCGCCAGCAGTGGAGATTTGCCGGGCGCCTACAATGAGCAGTTCTTC. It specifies CASSGDLPGAYNEQFF.

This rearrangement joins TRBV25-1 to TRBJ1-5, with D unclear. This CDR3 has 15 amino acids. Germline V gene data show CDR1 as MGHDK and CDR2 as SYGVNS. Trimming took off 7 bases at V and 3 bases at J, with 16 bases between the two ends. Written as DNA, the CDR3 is TGTGCCAGCACCGATAGAGAGGGTAACAATCAGCCCCAGCATTTT. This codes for CASTDREGNNQPQHF.

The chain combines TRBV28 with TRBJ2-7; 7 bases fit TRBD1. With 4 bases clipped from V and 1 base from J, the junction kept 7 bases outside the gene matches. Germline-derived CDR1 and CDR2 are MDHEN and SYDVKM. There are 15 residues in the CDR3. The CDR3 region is CASSSRQGRSYEQYF. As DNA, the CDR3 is TGTGCCAGCAGTTCGCGACAGGGTAGGTCCTACGAGCAGTACTTC.

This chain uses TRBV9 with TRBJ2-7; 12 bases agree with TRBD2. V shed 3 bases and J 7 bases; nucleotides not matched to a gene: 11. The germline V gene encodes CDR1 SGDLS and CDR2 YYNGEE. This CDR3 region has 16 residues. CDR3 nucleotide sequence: TGTGCCAGCAGCGCCGATCTACTAGCGGGAGGAGGTGAGCAGTACTTC. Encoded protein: CASSADLLAGGGEQYF. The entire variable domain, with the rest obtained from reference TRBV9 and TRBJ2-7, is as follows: DSGVTQTPKHLITATGQRVTLRCSPRSGDLSVYWYQQSLDQGLQFLIQYYNGEERAKGNILERFSAQQFPDLHSELNLSSLELGDSALYFCASSADLLAGGGEQYFGPGTRLTVT.